The 9 T cell receptor beta chains below all came from one sample that was sequenced in a study of cytomegalovirus exposure and HLA in healthy donors. Primers: 60 Vbeta forward and 13 Jbeta reverse. Sequencing was performed with immunoSEQ multiplex PCR; in TCRdb, only in-frame clones are kept and a portion is missing. Found here are over 150,000 clones, roughly 80% of them singletons; the top ten hold roughly 2%. Sequencing input: PBMCs. These TCRs come from a human donor in good health.

The chain carries TRBV7-2 and TRBJ1-6; TRBD1 might be the D (6 bases). The CDR3 runs 15 residues. V lost 4 bases and J lost 2, with 9 bases in between. Germline-derived CDR1 and CDR2 are SGHTA and FQGNSA. The CDR3 sequence: CASSSRTAYNSPLHF. Written as DNA, the CDR3 is TGTGCCAGCAGCTCTCGGACAGCCTATAATTCACCCCTCCACTTT.

The chain links TRBV27 to TRBJ1-2, with 9 bases aligning to TRBD1. Germline V gene sequence: CDR1 MNHEY, CDR2 SMNVEV (reference sequence). J gave up 8 bases and V 5 bases, and 12 bases lay outside the gene matches. This CDR3 is 15 amino acids long. As DNA, the CDR3 is TGTGCCAGCAGTCTCGGGACAGGGCAGGTCAGCGGCTACACCTTC. Amino acid sequence: CASSLGTGQVSGYTF.

Details on this clone: The identical CDR3 is also encoded by other nucleotide sequences in the sample. The chain combines TRBV4-1 with TRBJ1-5, with TRBD1 matching 9 bases. The CDR3 runs 14 residues. Germline values: CDR1 MGHRA, CDR2 YSYEKL. Unmatched junction bases numbered 4, after V lost 3 bases and J lost 7 bases. DNA of the CDR3: TGCGCCAGCAGCCAGGGACAGGGAAACCAGCCCCAGCATTTT. Translation: CASSQGQGNQPQHF.

This rearrangement joins TRBV7-9 to TRBJ2-3; D gene ambiguous. In germline, CDR1 is SEHNR, CDR2 FQNEAQ (reference sequence). This CDR3 region has 13 residues. The V and J ends lost 5 bases and 2 bases respectively, with 8 bases between them. CDR3 sequence (DNA): TGTGCCAGCAGCAGAGAGAACACAGATACGCAGTATTTT. Translating gives CASSRENTDTQYF.

The chain is built from TRBV6-1 and TRBJ1-6, with 8 bases lining up with TRBD1. The CDR3 totals 15 residues. V lost 2 bases and J lost 10; bases outside the gene matches: 7. CDR1 and CDR2 (germline): MNHNS, SASEGT. The CDR3 nucleotides are TGTGCCAGCAGTGAACCTGCCAGGGGGCAGTCACCCCTCCACTTT. It translates to CASSEPARGQSPLHF.

The V and J genes are TRBV2 and TRBJ2-3; the match to TRBD1 covers 8 bases. Germline V lookup: CDR1 SNHLY, CDR2 FYNNEI. The ends lost 10 bases at V and 1 base at J; junction bases unmatched: 7. The CDR3 has 14 residues. CDR3 DNA: TGTGCCACCCCGGGACAGGTTCGCACAGATACGCAGTATTTT. Translation: CATPGQVRTDTQYF.

The chain links TRBV27 to TRBJ2-1, with D possibly TRBD2 on 6 matching bases. This CDR3 is 15 amino acids long. CDR1 and CDR2 from the germline V gene are MNHEY and SMNVEV (reference sequence). Trimming took 2 bases from V and 5 from J, leaving 13 bases between them. The CDR3 DNA is TGTGCCAGCAGTTTAGGGGCGGGGAAACACAATGAGCAGTTCTTC. It yields the protein CASSLGAGKHNEQFF.

This rearrangement joins TRBV14 to TRBJ2-3; 9 bases line up with TRBD2. Germline CDR1 and CDR2: SGHDN and FVKESK. With V trimmed by 2 bases and J by 0 bases, 3 bases remained unmatched. This CDR3 is 16 amino acids long. The CDR3 protein is CASSQLLAGSTDTQYF. As DNA, the CDR3 is TGTGCCAGCAGCCAACTCCTAGCGGGAAGCACAGATACGCAGTATTTT.

The rearrangement joins TRBV9 to TRBJ2-1; possibly TRBD2 for D (6 bases). V was pared by 0 bases and J by 0 bases, with 13 bases between. The CDR3 is made up of 17 amino acids. Germline V gene data show CDR1 as SGDLS and CDR2 as YYNGEE. CDR3 region: CASSVGAAGSSYNEQFF. The CDR3, as DNA: TGTGCCAGCAGCGTAGGGGCGGCGGGGAGCTCCTACAATGAGCAGTTCTTC. The whole variable domain, filled in from reference TRBV9 and TRBJ2-1, reads DSGVTQTPKHLITATGQRVTLRCSPRSGDLSVYWYQQSLDQGLQFLIQYYNGEERAKGNILERFSAQQFPDLHSELNLSSLELGDSALYFCASSVGAAGSSYNEQFFGPGTRLTVL.